One and the same sample provided the 30 T cell receptor beta chains below, sequenced in a study of blood T cell repertoires in COVID-19. Assay: immunoSEQ multiplex PCR; the TCRdb copy retains only in-frame clones and omits some. The sample consists of a few hundred thousand clones, 85% of them appearing once. The sample comprised peripheral blood. These receptors all stem from a woman aged 18-29 years with acute or convalescent COVID-19.

The rearrangement uses TRBV19 and TRBJ2-3, with 14 bases matching TRBD2. This CDR3 region has 17 residues. The V segment lost 5 bases and the J segment 3 bases; nucleotides outside the gene matches: 7. Germline lookup yields CDR1 LNHDA and CDR2 SQIVND (reference sequence). The CDR3 DNA sequence: TGTGCCAGTAGTCGACTAGCGGGAGGGGGGGAGACAGATACGCAGTATTTT. It is translated as CASSRLAGGGETDTQYF. The full variable domain, its missing parts supplied by reference TRBV19 and TRBJ2-3, is DGGITQSPKYLFRKEGQNVTLSCEQNLNHDAMYWYRQDPGQGLRLIYYSQIVNDFQKGDIAEGYSVSREKKESFPLTVTSAQKNPTAFYLCASSRLAGGGETDTQYFGPGTRLTVL.

The CDR3 protein is CASSLVLMGQGEYGYTF. The CDR3 nucleotides read TGTGCCAGCAGCTTAGTCCTTATGGGACAGGGGGAATATGGCTACACCTTC. The chain links TRBV11-2 to TRBJ1-2; 11 bases line up with TRBD1. V was clipped by 1 base and J by 5 bases; unmatched bases: 9. Per the germline V gene, CDR1 is SGHAT and CDR2 is FQNNGV. CDR3 size: 17 residues.

The V and J genes are TRBV9 and TRBJ1-1; TRBD1 agrees at 7 bases. With 4 bases clipped from V and 4 bases from J, the junction kept 7 bases outside the gene matches. The CDR3 extends over 14 amino acids. CDR1 is SGDLS and CDR2 is YYNGEE in the germline V gene. DNA for the CDR3: TGTGCCAGCAGCCCCACCCAGGGGGGCACTGAAGCTTTCTTT. Residues: CASSPTQGGTEAFF.

The chain combines TRBV29-1 with TRBJ2-7; 9 nucleotides align to TRBD1. V lost 6 bases to trimming and J lost 1 base; unmatched junction nucleotides: 4. This CDR3 comprises 13 residues. Looked up from germline, CDR1 is SQVTM and CDR2 is ANQGSEA. CDR3 loop: CSVGTGTSYEQYF. The CDR3 coding sequence is TGCAGCGTGGGGACAGGGACTTCCTACGAGCAGTACTTC.

J is TRBJ2-1 and V is TRBV7-3, with 9 nucleotides matching TRBD2. CDR1 and CDR2 (germline): SGHTA, FQGTGA. V gave up 1 base and J gave up 7 bases; unmatched junction bases: 8. The length of the CDR3 is 16 residues. The CDR3 protein is CASSLRSVAGENEQFF. CDR3 DNA: TGTGCCAGCAGCTTAAGGTCGGTAGCGGGGGAGAATGAGCAGTTCTTC.

This clone was seen a few times. The chain links TRBV11-2 to TRBJ1-3; 8 nucleotides align to TRBD1. The CDR3 is 15 residues long. The ends lost 4 bases at V and 4 bases at J; junction bases unmatched: 6. Looked up from germline, CDR1 is SGHAT and CDR2 is FQNNGV. In nucleotides, the CDR3 is TGTGCCAGCAGCTCTATGACAGGGGTGGGAAACACCATATATTTT. This sequence encodes CASSSMTGVGNTIYF.

This clone was seen more than once but under ten times. The same CDR3 is also encoded by other DNA sequences in this sample. The V gene is TRBV11-2, the J gene TRBJ1-6; D is unclear. V gave up 0 bases and J gave up 7 bases, with 4 bases separating them. The CDR3 spans 13 residues. CDR1 and CDR2 from the germline V gene are SGHAT and FQNNGV. The chain's CDR3 is CASSLDLNSPLHF. CDR3 DNA sequence: TGTGCCAGCAGCTTAGATCTAAATTCACCCCTCCACTTT. The entire variable domain, with the rest obtained from reference TRBV11-2 and TRBJ1-6, is as follows: EAGVAQSPRYKIIEKRQSVAFWCNPISGHATLYWYQQILGQGPKLLIQFQNNGVVDDSQLPKDRFSAERLKGVDSTLKIQPAKLEDSAVYLCASSLDLNSPLHFGNGTRLTVT.

This clone appeared a single time. The J gene is TRBJ1-5, the V gene TRBV7-2; maybe TRBD1 (6 bases). CDR3 length: 13 residues. Trimming took off 6 bases at V and 10 bases at J, with 16 bases between the two ends. CDR1 is SGHTA, CDR2 FQGNSA, per germline. The CDR3 DNA follows: TGTGCCAGCAGATCAACAGGGCTTGGTCCCCAGCATTTT. This sequence encodes CASRSTGLGPQHF.

The chain carries TRBV4-2 and TRBJ1-3, with 8 bases matching TRBD1. The V and J ends lost 4 bases and 2 bases, in that order; junction bases with no gene match: 7. Germline V lookup: CDR1 LGHNA, CDR2 YNFKEQ. The CDR3 contains 16 residues. The CDR3 loop is CASSPGQGGTGNTIYF. In DNA form, the CDR3 reads TGTGCCAGCAGCCCTGGACAGGGAGGAACTGGAAACACCATATATTTT.

The chain couples TRBV5-4 to TRBJ2-7, with 7 nucleotides matching TRBD1. The length of the CDR3 is 17 residues. Germline lookup yields CDR1 SGHNT and CDR2 YYREEE (reference sequence). With V trimmed by 3 bases and J by 6 bases, 18 bases remained unmatched. The CDR3 here is CASSSAGHRGIYSEQYF. The CDR3 DNA is TGTGCCAGCAGCTCGGCTGGCCACAGGGGTATTTACTCCGAGCAGTACTTC.

The chain recombines TRBV3-1 (or the pseudogene TRBV3-2) with TRBJ2-1, with 8 bases matching TRBD2. Germline CDR1 reads LGHDT; CDR2 reads YNNKEL (reference sequence). Unmatched junction bases numbered 14, after V lost 9 bases and J lost 7 bases. This CDR3 has 15 amino acids. The CDR3 here is CARVGSGGIVNEQFF. CDR3 nucleotide sequence: TGTGCCAGGGTCGGGAGCGGGGGCATAGTGAATGAGCAGTTCTTC.

J is TRBJ2-5 and V is TRBV3-1 (or the pseudogene TRBV3-2); unclear D gene. Germline CDR1 reads LGHDT; CDR2 reads YNNKEL (reference sequence). The CDR3 spans 14 residues. With 0 bases removed from V and 1 base from J, the gap between germline ends came to 6 bases. CDR3 sequence reads: CASSQDSPQETQYF. DNA for the CDR3: TGTGCCAGCAGCCAAGACTCCCCCCAAGAGACCCAGTACTTC.

This chain uses TRBV9 with TRBJ2-3; 8 nucleotides align to TRBD2. The germline CDR1 and CDR2 sequences are SGDLS and YYNGEE. The CDR3 extends over 15 amino acids. V was pared by 9 bases and J by 2 bases, with 11 bases of the junction left unmatched. In nucleotides, the CDR3 is TGTGCCACCAATGAGGCGGGGGGACCCACAGATACGCAGTATTTT. Its translation: CATNEAGGPTDTQYF.

The gene calls are TRBV5-6 and TRBJ1-5; D might be TRBD1 (5 bases). The CDR3 runs to 14 residues. Germline CDR1 and CDR2: SGHDT and YYEEEE. V was pared by 0 bases and J by 3 bases, with 7 bases between. The CDR3 spells CASSLAGHNQPQHF. CDR3 DNA sequence: TGTGCCAGCAGCTTGGCAGGGCACAATCAGCCCCAGCATTTT.

The J gene is TRBJ2-7, the V gene TRBV4-1, with D maybe TRBD2 (7 bases). The CDR3 covers 16 residues. Germline V gene sequence: CDR1 MGHRA, CDR2 YSYEKL. Deletions cut 1 base from V and 2 bases from J, with 15 bases between. The CDR3 reads CASSQGGGGSTYEQYF. The CDR3 coding sequence is TGCGCCAGCAGCCAAGGGGGCGGGGGCTCCACCTACGAGCAGTACTTC.

The J gene is TRBJ2-7, the V gene TRBV10-3, with 10 bases matching TRBD2. This CDR3 contains 13 residues. The V gene's germline CDR1 is ENHRY and CDR2 SYGVKD. The ends lost 7 bases at V and 7 bases at J; junction bases unmatched: 7. The CDR3 sequence: CAITPASGREQYF. The CDR3 bases are TGTGCCATCACTCCCGCTAGCGGGAGAGAGCAGTACTTC.

The genes are TRBV9 and TRBJ2-3, with D unclear. Trimming shortened V by 0 bases and J by 4 bases, and 6 bases separated the two germline ends. This CDR3 contains 13 residues. CDR1 and CDR2 (germline): SGDLS, YYNGEE. CDR3 residues: CASSVVSADTQYF. In DNA, the CDR3 is TGTGCCAGCAGCGTAGTAAGCGCAGATACGCAGTATTTT.

This chain joins TRBV5-1 and TRBJ1-1, with 7 bases lining up with TRBD1. The CDR3 spans 17 residues. Germline CDR1 SGHRS, CDR2 YFSETQ. J gave up 3 bases and V 5 bases, and 16 bases lay outside the gene matches. CDR3 bases: TGCGCCAGCAGGTTATCCCACAGGGGCGATTCGTACACTGAAGCTTTCTTT. Its protein product is CASRLSHRGDSYTEAFF.

A single count supports this clone. The genes are TRBV5-5 and TRBJ1-6, with TRBD1 matching over 8 bases. CDR3 length: 17 residues. Per the germline V gene, CDR1 is SGHKS and CDR2 is YYEKEE (reference sequence). J gave up 0 bases and V 3 bases, and 5 bases lay outside the gene matches. This chain's CDR3 is CASSWTGTSSYNSPLHF. CDR3 bases: TGTGCCAGCAGCTGGACAGGGACGAGCTCCTATAATTCACCCCTCCACTTT.

The chain uses TRBV19 and TRBJ1-1; 7 bases are a match to TRBD1. CDR1 and CDR2 from the germline V gene are LNHDA and SQIVND (reference sequence). The CDR3 consists of 15 residues. V was pared by 7 bases and J by 3 bases, with 11 bases of the junction left unmatched. This CDR3 reads CASTATGLQHTEAFF. CDR3 DNA sequence: TGTGCCAGTACCGCGACAGGGTTGCAGCACACTGAAGCTTTCTTT.

The gene calls are TRBV3-1 (or the pseudogene TRBV3-2) and TRBJ1-1; D is perhaps TRBD1 (5 bases). Trimming stripped 5 bases from V and 1 base from J, with 8 bases between. CDR3 size: 13 residues. Germline CDR1 LGHDT, CDR2 YNNKEL (reference sequence). CDR3 coding DNA: TGTGCCAGCAGCTATACAGGGAACACTGAAGCTTTCTTT. Residues: CASSYTGNTEAFF.

The genes are TRBV5-8 and TRBJ1-6; a weak D match, TRBD1 (5 bases). V was trimmed by 8 bases and J by 9 bases, leaving 15 bases between them. The CDR3 totals 13 residues. CDR1 SGHTS and CDR2 YDEGEE come from the germline V gene. Here the CDR3 reads CASFQGLRSPLHF. CDR3 DNA: TGTGCCAGTTTTCAGGGTCTGCGTTCACCCCTCCACTTT.

The rearrangement links TRBV19 to TRBJ2-7; D remains ambiguous. Trimming cost V 3 bases and J 4 bases, with 10 bases left between them. The CDR3 extends over 13 amino acids. Per germline, CDR1 LNHDA and CDR2 SQIVND (reference sequence). CDR3 sequence: CASSIGQPYEQYF. DNA of the CDR3: TGTGCCAGTAGTATTGGGCAGCCTTACGAGCAGTACTTC.

This clone was recorded only once. The CDR3 sequence: CASSVGRTENYSNQPQHF. In nucleotides, the CDR3 is TGTGCCAGCAGCGTAGGTCGCACAGAGAATTATAGCAATCAGCCCCAGCATTTT. The chain employs TRBV9 and TRBJ1-5; D is uncertain. The CDR3 has 18 residues. Looked up from germline, CDR1 is SGDLS and CDR2 is YYNGEE. V lost 0 bases and J 0 bases, leaving 16 bases between the germline ends.

The chain recombines TRBV11-3 with TRBJ2-5; D possibly corresponds to TRBD1 (6 bases). Germline CDR1 SGHNT, CDR2 YENEEA. The CDR3 length is 15 residues. Trimming took 5 bases from V and 1 from J, leaving 14 bases between them. CDR3 amino acids: CASSQIQGPQETQYF. The CDR3 DNA sequence: TGTGCCAGCAGCCAAATACAGGGACCCCAAGAGACCCAGTACTTC.

The CDR3 nucleotides read TGTGCCAGTAGTCCGCCCGGGGGGAATCAGCCCCAGCATTTT. Amino acid sequence: CASSPPGGNQPQHF. The chain is built from TRBV19 and TRBJ1-5; maybe TRBD1 (5 bases). V lost 5 bases and J lost 4, with 12 bases in between. The CDR3 extends over 14 amino acids. Germline CDR1 is LNHDA and CDR2 is SQIVND (reference sequence).

The chain employs TRBV7-6 and TRBJ2-5; TRBD1 matches at 9 bases. CDR3 size: 17 residues. Trimming cost V 5 bases and J 2 bases; bases outside gene matches: 12. Germline loops: CDR1 SGHVS, CDR2 FNYEAQ. CDR3 bases: TGTGCCAGCAGCGATATAATGACAGGGGGGGTACAAGAGACCCAGTACTTC. Encoded protein: CASSDIMTGGVQETQYF.

This clone has a single count. The chain recombines TRBV5-4 with TRBJ1-2; 8 nucleotides align to TRBD1. The CDR3 covers 16 residues. Germline trimming cut 2 bases from V and 4 bases from J; bases unmatched to any gene: 10. Germline assignment: CDR1 SGHNT and CDR2 YYREEE (reference sequence). The DNA for the CDR3 is TGTGCCAGCAGCTTACCGACAGGGGCGGCTTTCTATGGCTACACCTTC. Protein: CASSLPTGAAFYGYTF.

The J gene is TRBJ1-2, the V gene TRBV7-2; weak D call: TRBD1 (5 bases). Germline assignment: CDR1 SGHTA and CDR2 FQGNSA. Trimming stripped 4 bases from V and 1 base from J, with 7 bases between. CDR3 size: 13 residues. The CDR3 DNA reads TGTGCCAGCAGCTACCAGGGTAACTATGGCTACACCTTC. As protein: CASSYQGNYGYTF.

This chain connects TRBV9 to TRBJ1-2, with D perhaps matching TRBD1 (5 bases). CDR3 length equals 15 residues. Trimming shortened V by 5 bases and J by 4 bases, and 18 bases separated the two germline ends. Germline V gene data show CDR1 as SGDLS and CDR2 as YYNGEE. Here the CDR3 reads CASSRRWRRVYGYTF. CDR3 coding DNA: TGTGCCAGCAGTCGTAGGTGGCGCAGGGTCTATGGCTACACCTTC. The full variable domain, completed using reference TRBV9 and TRBJ1-2, is DSGVTQTPKHLITATGQRVTLRCSPRSGDLSVYWYQQSLDQGLQFLIQYYNGEERAKGNILERFSAQQFPDLHSELNLSSLELGDSALYFCASSRRWRRVYGYTFGSGTRLTVV.